This T cell receptor beta chain was obtained from a study of T cell responses to AZD1222 COVID-19 vaccine. Overall study results and limits: A mostly white British donor set with more females was recruited, and clonal diversity was possibly underestimated. Unmutated regions of variants are reportedly targeted by nearly half of spike-specific TCRs. Seropositive AZD1222 recipients at baseline numbered only five or six. Breadth and depth of Spike-specific TCRs rose after two AZD1222 doses.

The assay was immunoSEQ multiplex PCR, and TCRdb's table has in-frame clones only and misses some. The table has approximately 140,000 clones, more than 90% seen once. Note on this clone: Antigen specificity is unknown.

This sequence originates from an adult in good health. The sample in question was peripheral blood, obtained on day 0 of AZD1222 vaccination.

The CDR3 bases are TGTGCCAGCAAAGACAGGGCGGAGAACACTGAAGCTTTCTTT. Amino acids: CASKDRAENTEAFF. V is TRBV6-5 and J is TRBJ1-1, with TRBD1 matching 7 bases. This CDR3 region has 14 residues. Germline loops: CDR1 MNHEY, CDR2 SVGAGI. The junction had 6 bases not matched to a gene; V was cut back by 7 bases and J by 1 base.